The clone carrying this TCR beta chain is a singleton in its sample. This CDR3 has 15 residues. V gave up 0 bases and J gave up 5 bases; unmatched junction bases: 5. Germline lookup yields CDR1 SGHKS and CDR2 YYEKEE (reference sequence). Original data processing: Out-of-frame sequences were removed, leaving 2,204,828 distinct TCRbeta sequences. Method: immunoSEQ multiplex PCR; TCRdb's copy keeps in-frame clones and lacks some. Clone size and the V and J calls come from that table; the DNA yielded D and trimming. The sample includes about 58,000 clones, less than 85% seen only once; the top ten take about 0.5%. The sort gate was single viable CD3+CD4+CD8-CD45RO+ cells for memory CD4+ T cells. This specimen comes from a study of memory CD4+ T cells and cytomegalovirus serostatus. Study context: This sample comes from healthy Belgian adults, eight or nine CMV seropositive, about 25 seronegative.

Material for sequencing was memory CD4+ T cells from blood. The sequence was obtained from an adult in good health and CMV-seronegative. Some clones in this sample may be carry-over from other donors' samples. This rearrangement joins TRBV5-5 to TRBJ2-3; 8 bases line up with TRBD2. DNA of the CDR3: TGTGCCAGCAGCTTGGCGGGAGGGCCAAGAGATACGCAGTATTTT. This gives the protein CASSLAGGPRDTQYF. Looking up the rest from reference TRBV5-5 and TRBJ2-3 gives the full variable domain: DAGVTQSPTHLIKTRGQQVTLRCSPISGHKSVSWYQQVLGQGPQFIFQYYEKEERGRGNFPDRFSARQFPNYSSELNVNALLLGDSALYLCASSLAGGPRDTQYFGPGTRLTVL.